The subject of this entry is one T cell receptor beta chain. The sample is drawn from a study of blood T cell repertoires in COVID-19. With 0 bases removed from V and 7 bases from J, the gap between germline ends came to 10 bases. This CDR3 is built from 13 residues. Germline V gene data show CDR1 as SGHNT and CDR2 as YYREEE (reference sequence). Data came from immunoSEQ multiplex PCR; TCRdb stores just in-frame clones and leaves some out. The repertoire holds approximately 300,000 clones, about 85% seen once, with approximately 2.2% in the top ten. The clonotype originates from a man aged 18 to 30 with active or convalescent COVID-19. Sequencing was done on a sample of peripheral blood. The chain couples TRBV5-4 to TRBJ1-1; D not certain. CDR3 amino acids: CASSLDRKSEAFF. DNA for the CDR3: TGTGCCAGCAGCTTGGACAGAAAAAGTGAAGCTTTCTTT.